These 15 T cell receptor beta chains originate from one sample sequenced in a study of graft-versus-host responses after intestinal transplantation. These receptors have no known antigen. The data were produced by immunoSEQ multiplex PCR, yet TCRdb's version contains in-frame clones alone and is incomplete. The data contain about 120,000 clones, approximately 95% of them singletons. Sequenced material: unstimulated CD4+ T cells sorted from spleen or lymph node cells, taken before intestinal transplant. Every receptor here comes from a human donor who received an intestinal transplant.

This chain links TRBV28 with TRBJ1-2, with D perhaps TRBD1 (5 bases). The ends were cut back, 3 bases at V and 8 bases at J, with 13 bases in the middle. The CDR3 runs 13 residues. Germline CDR1 reads MDHEN; CDR2 reads SYDVKM. As DNA, the CDR3 is TGTGCCAGCAGTTTGTTGGGCCAGGGCGGCTACACCTTC. Translated: CASSLLGQGGYTF.

DNA for the CDR3: TGCGCCACTTCCAGAACAGGGGGCGACGGAAACACCATATATTTT. As protein: CATSRTGGDGNTIYF. The chain links TRBV5-1 to TRBJ1-3, with 9 bases fitting TRBD1. The CDR3 runs to 15 residues. Germline V CDR1 and CDR2: SGHRS, YFSETQ. Trimming at V came to 9 bases and at J to 4 bases, leaving 11 bases not matched to a gene.

CDR3 in amino acids: CAWSPRDHQPQHF. The CDR3 DNA reads TGTGCCTGGAGTCCCCGCGACCATCAGCCCCAGCATTTT. V is TRBV30 and J is TRBJ1-5; no firm D call. V was pared by 2 bases and J by 5 bases, with 10 bases between. This CDR3 has 13 residues. The germline V gene has CDR1 GTSNPN and CDR2 SVGIG (reference sequence).

In DNA, the CDR3 is TGTGCCAGCTCACCCCGGAGAGGGAACTACGAGCAGTACTTC. It translates to CASSPRRGNYEQYF. This chain joins TRBV18 and TRBJ2-7, with D maybe TRBD2 (5 bases). CDR1 is KGHSH and CDR2 is LQKENI in the germline V gene. The CDR3 spans 14 residues. The ends were cut back, 3 bases at V and 3 bases at J, with 12 bases in the middle.

This rearrangement joins TRBV5-1 to TRBJ2-6, with D hard to call. Trimming pared 4 bases from V and 0 bases from J, leaving 8 bases between. The V gene's germline CDR1 is SGHRS and CDR2 YFSETQ. CDR3 length equals 15 residues. CDR3 amino acids: CASSLIYSGANVLTF. CDR3 DNA: TGCGCCAGCAGCCTCATTTACTCTGGGGCCAACGTCCTGACTTTC.

This clone was observed once. V is TRBV10-2 and J is TRBJ2-7; 14 bases match TRBD2. The CDR3 has 14 residues. J was trimmed by 5 bases and V by 6 bases; bases with no gene match: 3. Germline V CDR1 and CDR2: WSHSY, SAAADI. The CDR3 loop is CASRRLAGGDEQYF. The CDR3, as DNA: TGCGCCAGCAGGAGACTAGCGGGAGGGGACGAGCAGTACTTC.

The chain is built from TRBV28 and TRBJ2-4, with a tentative D call TRBD2 (6 bases). This CDR3 has 16 residues. In germline, CDR1 is MDHEN, CDR2 SYDVKM. Trimming took off 3 bases at V and 0 bases at J, with 12 bases between the two ends. The CDR3 coding sequence is TGTGCCAGCAGTTTGCGGGGCCACCTAGCCAAAAACATTCAGTACTTC. It translates to CASSLRGHLAKNIQYF.

The chain joins TRBV14 to TRBJ2-1; D uncertain. Germline V lookup: CDR1 SGHDN, CDR2 FVKESK. The CDR3 runs to 13 residues. The V gene lost 0 bases and the J gene lost 9 bases, with 9 bases spanning the gap. The CDR3 reads CASSQDLGGEQFF. The CDR3 DNA reads as TGTGCCAGCAGCCAAGATCTGGGTGGTGAGCAGTTCTTC.

The chain couples TRBV29-1 to TRBJ1-1; D is uncertain. Germline CDR1 SQVTM, CDR2 ANQGSEA. V was trimmed by 7 bases and J by 1 base, leaving 7 bases between them. CDR3 length: 11 amino acids. CDR3 sequence: CSGNRNTEAFF. CDR3 coding DNA: TGCAGCGGAAACAGGAACACTGAAGCTTTCTTT.

The V and J genes are TRBV19 and TRBJ1-6; D ambiguous. Trimming stripped 6 bases from V and 4 bases from J, with 7 bases between. Germline CDR1 and CDR2: LNHDA and SQIVND (reference sequence). CDR3 length equals 13 residues. The CDR3 loop reads CASRRRYNSPLHF. In DNA form, the CDR3 reads TGTGCCAGTAGAAGGAGGTATAATTCACCCCTCCACTTT.

The chain employs TRBV11-2 and TRBJ2-1; D unresolved. The length of the CDR3 is 11 residues. Per germline, CDR1 SGHAT and CDR2 FQNNGV. V shed 3 bases and J shed 10 bases, with 7 bases lying between them. Here the CDR3 DNA reads TGTGCCAGCAGCTTTATAGACGAGCAGTTCTTC. Encoded protein: CASSFIDEQFF.

The chain joins TRBV5-1 to TRBJ1-2, with a possible D match to TRBD1 (5 bases). CDR3 length equals 18 residues. Per the germline V gene, CDR1 is SGHRS and CDR2 is YFSETQ. Trimming took 0 bases from V and 3 from J, leaving 21 bases between them. CDR3 in amino acids: CASSLVPRTGDGHYGYTF. The CDR3 DNA reads TGCGCCAGCAGCTTGGTTCCCCGCACGGGGGATGGTCACTATGGCTACACCTTC.

CDR3 sequence reads: CAWSRGDTYQPQHF. The CDR3 DNA sequence: TGTGCCTGGTCTCGGGGGGACACTTATCAGCCCCAGCATTTT. The V and J genes are TRBV30 and TRBJ1-5; a possible D gene is TRBD1 (6 bases). Deletions cut 5 bases from V and 5 bases from J, with 16 bases between. The CDR3 is 14 residues long. CDR1 and CDR2 (germline): GTSNPN, SVGIG (reference sequence). Drawing the rest from reference TRBV30 and TRBJ1-5, the complete variable domain is SQTIHQWPATLVQPVGSPLSLECTVEGTSNPNLYWYRQAAGRGLQLLFYSVGIGQISSEVPQNLSASRPQDRQFILSSKKLLLSDSGFYLCAWSRGDTYQPQHFGDGTRLSIL.

This chain connects TRBV5-1 to TRBJ2-6; D unresolved. The V gene lost 4 bases and the J gene lost 0 bases, with 11 bases spanning the gap. Looked up from germline, CDR1 is SGHRS and CDR2 is YFSETQ. CDR3 length equals 16 residues. CDR3: CASSNTPASGANVLTF. DNA for the CDR3: TGCGCCAGCAGCAACACCCCTGCCTCTGGGGCCAACGTCCTGACTTTC.

This chain joins TRBV18 and TRBJ2-1; 7 nucleotides match TRBD1. The CDR3 is 16 residues long. Germline V gene data show CDR1 as KGHSH and CDR2 as LQKENI. J gave up 2 bases and V 1 base, and 5 bases lay outside the gene matches. The CDR3 loop reads CASSPLGQEAYNEQFF. DNA of the CDR3: TGTGCCAGCTCACCACTCGGACAGGAAGCCTACAATGAGCAGTTCTTC. Supplemented by reference TRBV18 and TRBJ2-1, the full variable domain reads NAGVMQNPRHLVRRRGQEARLRCSPMKGHSHVYWYRQLPEEGLKFMVYLQKENIIDESGMPKERFSAEFPKEGPSILRIQQVVRGDSAAYFCASSPLGQEAYNEQFFGPGTRLTVL.